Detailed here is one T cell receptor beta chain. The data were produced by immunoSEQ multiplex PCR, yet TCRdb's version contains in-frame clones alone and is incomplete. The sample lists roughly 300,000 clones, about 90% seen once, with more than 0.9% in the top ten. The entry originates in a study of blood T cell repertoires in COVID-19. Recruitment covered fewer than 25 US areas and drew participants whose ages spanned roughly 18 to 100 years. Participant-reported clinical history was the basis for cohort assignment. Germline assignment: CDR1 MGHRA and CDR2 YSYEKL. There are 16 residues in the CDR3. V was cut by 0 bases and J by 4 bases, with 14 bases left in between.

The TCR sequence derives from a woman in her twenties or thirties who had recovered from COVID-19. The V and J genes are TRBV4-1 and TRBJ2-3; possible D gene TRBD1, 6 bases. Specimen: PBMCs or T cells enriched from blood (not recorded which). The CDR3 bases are TGCGCCAGCAGCCAAGAAGGAACAGGGAGCCCAGATACGCAGTATTTT. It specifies CASSQEGTGSPDTQYF.